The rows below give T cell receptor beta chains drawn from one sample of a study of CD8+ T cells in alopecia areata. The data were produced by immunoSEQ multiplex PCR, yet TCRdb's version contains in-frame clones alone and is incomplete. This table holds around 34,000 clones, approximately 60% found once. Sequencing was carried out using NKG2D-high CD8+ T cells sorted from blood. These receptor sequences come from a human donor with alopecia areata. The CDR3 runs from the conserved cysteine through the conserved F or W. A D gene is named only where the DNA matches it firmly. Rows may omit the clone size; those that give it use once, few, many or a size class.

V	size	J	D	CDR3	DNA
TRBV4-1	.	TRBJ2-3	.	CASSQRAGTSTDTQYF	TGCGCCAGCAGCCAACGGGCTGGGACTTCCACAGATACGCAGTATTTT
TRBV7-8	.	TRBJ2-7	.	CASSLVVYEQYF	TGTGCCAGCAGCTTAGTCGTCTACGAGCAGTACTTC
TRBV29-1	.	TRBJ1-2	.	CSVEDRQYGYTF	TGCAGCGTTGAAGATAGGCAGTATGGCTACACCTTC
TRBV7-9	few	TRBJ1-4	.	CASIGRDGEKLFF	TGTGCCAGCATCGGTCGGGACGGGGAAAAACTGTTTTTT
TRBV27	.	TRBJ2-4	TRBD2	CASSLTSGRASDIQYF	TGTGCCAGCAGTTTAACTAGCGGGAGGGCGTCGGACATTCAGTACTTC
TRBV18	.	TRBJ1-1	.	CASSLRKGEGFF	TGTGCCAGCTCACTGCGGAAGGGGGAGGGTTTCTTT
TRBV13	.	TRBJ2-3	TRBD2	CASSSQREGDTQYF	TGTGCCAGCAGCTCCCAGCGGGAGGGTGACACGCAGTATTTT
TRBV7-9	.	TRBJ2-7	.	CASSSSPYEQYF	TGTGCCAGCAGCTCGAGTCCCTACGAGCAGTACTTC
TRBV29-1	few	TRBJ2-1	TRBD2	CSCLPGLAGYNEQFF	TGCAGCTGTCTGCCGGGACTAGCGGGCTACAATGAGCAGTTCTTC
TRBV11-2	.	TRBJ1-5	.	CASSLGGARSQPQHF	TGTGCCAGCAGCTTAGGCGGGGCGCGGAGTCAGCCCCAGCATTTT
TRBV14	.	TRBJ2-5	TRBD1	CASSHRGRGLNQETQYF	TGTGCCAGCAGCCACCGCGGCAGGGGGCTGAATCAAGAGACCCAGTACTTC